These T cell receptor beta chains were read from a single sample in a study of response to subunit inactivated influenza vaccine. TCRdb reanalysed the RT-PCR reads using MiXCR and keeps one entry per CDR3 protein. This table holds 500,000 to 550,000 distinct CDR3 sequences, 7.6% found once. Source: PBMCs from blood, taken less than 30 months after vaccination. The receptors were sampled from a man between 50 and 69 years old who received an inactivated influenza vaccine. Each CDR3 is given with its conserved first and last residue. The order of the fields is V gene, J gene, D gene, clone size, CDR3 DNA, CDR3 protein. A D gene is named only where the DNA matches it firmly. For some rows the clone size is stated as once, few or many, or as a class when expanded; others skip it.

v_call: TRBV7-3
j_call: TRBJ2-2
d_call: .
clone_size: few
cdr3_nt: TGTGCCAGCAGGGACGGGAACACCGGGGAGCTGTTTTTT
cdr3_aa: CASRDGNTGELFF

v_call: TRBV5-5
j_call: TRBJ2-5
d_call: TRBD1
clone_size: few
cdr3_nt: TGTGCCACCAGAACAGGGGGCGCGGGATCGCGGGAGACCCAGTACTTC
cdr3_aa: CATRTGGAGSRETQYF

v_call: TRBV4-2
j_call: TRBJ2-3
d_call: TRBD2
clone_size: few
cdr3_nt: TGTGCCAGCAGCCAAGTACCCGGGACTAGCTTGACAGATACGCAGTATTTT
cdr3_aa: CASSQVPGTSLTDTQYF

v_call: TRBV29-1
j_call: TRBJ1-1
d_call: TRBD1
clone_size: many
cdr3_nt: TGCAGCGTTTATGGACAGGTGAACACTGAAGCTTTCTTT
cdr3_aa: CSVYGQVNTEAFF

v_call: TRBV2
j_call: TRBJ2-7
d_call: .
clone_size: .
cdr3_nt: TGTGCCAGCAGTTATTTTGGTCCTGGCTACGAGCAGTACTTC
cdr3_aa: CASSYFGPGYEQYF

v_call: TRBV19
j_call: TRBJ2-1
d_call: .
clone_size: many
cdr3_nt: TGTGCCAGTAGTCGGACCGATCGATACAATGAGCAGTTCTTC
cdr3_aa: CASSRTDRYNEQFF

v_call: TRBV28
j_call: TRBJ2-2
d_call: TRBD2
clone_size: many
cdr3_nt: TGTGCCAGCAGTCCCGGACTAGCGGGGAGGTCGGACACCGGGGAGCTGTTTTTT
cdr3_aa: CASSPGLAGRSDTGELFF

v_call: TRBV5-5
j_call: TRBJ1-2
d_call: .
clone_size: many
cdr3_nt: TGTGCCAGCAGCTTGTACCCACAGGGCTACACCTTC
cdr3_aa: CASSLYPQGYTF

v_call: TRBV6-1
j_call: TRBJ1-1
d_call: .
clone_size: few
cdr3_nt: TGTGCCAGTTTTTTTCCGGGGGGGCGGTCTGAAGCTTTCTTT
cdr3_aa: CASFFPGGRSEAFF

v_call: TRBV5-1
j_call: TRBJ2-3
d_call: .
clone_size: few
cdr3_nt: TGCGCCAGCAGCTTGGTTAGGTCCGATACGCAGTATTTT
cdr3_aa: CASSLVRSDTQYF

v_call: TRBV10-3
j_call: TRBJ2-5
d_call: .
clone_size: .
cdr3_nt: TGTGCCACAAGGGACAACCAAGAGACCCAGTACTTC
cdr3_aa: CATRDNQETQYF

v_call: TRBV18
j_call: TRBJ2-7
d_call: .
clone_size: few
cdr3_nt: TGTGCCAGCTCACCACCTTCCCTTGAGTACGAGCAGTACTTC
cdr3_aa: CASSPPSLEYEQYF

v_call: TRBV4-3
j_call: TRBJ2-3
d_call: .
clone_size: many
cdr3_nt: TGCGCCAGCAGCCAAGCAGGGGAAGATACGCAGTATTTT
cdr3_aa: CASSQAGEDTQYF

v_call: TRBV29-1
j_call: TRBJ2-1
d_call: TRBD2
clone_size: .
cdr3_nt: TGCAGCGTTGTTGGTAGCGGGGGCCTCTACAATGAGCAGTTCTTC
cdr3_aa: CSVVGSGGLYNEQFF

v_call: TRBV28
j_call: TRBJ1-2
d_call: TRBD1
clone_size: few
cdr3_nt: TGTGCCACCACAGGGGAGTCGGACAGGATGATCTATGGCTACACCTTC
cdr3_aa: CATTGESDRMIYGYTF

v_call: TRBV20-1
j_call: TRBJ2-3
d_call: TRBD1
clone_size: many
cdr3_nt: TGCGCTTACAACAGGGGTCGCACAGATACGCAGTATTTT
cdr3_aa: CAYNRGRTDTQYF

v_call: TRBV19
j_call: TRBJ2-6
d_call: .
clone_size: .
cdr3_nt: TGTGCCAGTAGTGCTCGAACTATATCTTCTGGGGCCAACGTCCTGACTTTC
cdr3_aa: CASSARTISSGANVLTF

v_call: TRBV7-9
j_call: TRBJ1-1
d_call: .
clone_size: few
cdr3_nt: TGTGCCAGCAGCTACCTATTCGCTGAAGCTTTCTTT
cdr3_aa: CASSYLFAEAFF

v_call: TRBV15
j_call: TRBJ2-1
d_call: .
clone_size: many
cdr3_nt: TGTGCCACCAGCAGAGATCTTGGATATGAGCAGTTCTTC
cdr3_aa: CATSRDLGYEQFF

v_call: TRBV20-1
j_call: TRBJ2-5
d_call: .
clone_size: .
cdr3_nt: TGCAGTGCTTTTCGGACTCAAGGGGCTAAGGAGACCCAGTACTTC
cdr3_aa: CSAFRTQGAKETQYF

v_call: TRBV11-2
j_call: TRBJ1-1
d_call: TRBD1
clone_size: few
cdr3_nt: TGTGCCAGCAGACGACCGGGACAGGGAACTGAAGCTTTCTTT
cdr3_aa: CASRRPGQGTEAFF

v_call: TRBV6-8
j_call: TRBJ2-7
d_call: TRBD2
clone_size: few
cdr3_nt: TGTGCCAGCAGTTACTCGACCAGCGGGGGGCCAAGCTCCTACGAGCAGTACTTC
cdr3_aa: CASSYSTSGGPSSYEQYF

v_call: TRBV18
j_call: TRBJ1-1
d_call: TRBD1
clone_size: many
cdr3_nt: TGTGCCAGCTCGTCCGGGACAGGGGGCTTAATGGGCACTGAAGCTTTCTTT
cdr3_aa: CASSSGTGGLMGTEAFF

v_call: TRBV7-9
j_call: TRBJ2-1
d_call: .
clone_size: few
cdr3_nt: TGTGCCAGCAGCTTAGCGGGGGCCGTCTATGAGCAGTTCTTC
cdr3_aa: CASSLAGAVYEQFF

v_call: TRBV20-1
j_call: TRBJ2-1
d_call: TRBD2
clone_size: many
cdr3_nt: TGCAGTGCTAGAGTGCCAGGGACTACCCATGAGCAGTTCTTC
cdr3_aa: CSARVPGTTHEQFF

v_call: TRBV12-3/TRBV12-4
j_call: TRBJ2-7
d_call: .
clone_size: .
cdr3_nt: TGTGCCAGCAGTTCTAGCCTAGGGCCCTACGAGCAGTACTTC
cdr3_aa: CASSSSLGPYEQYF

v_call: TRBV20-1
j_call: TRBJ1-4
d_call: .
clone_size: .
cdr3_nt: TGCAGTGCTACAGGGTCGGGTGAAAAACTGTTTTTT
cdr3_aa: CSATGSGEKLFF

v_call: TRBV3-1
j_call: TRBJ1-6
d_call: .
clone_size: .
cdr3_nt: TGTGCCTGCAGCCAATTACAGGGAAAAAGAATGGATTCACCCCTCCACTTT
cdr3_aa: CACSQLQGKRMDSPLHF

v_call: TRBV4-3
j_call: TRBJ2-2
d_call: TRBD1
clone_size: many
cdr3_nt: TGCGCCAGCAGCCAAGATGAGAGAGGGGGCAACACCGGGGAGCTGTTTTTT
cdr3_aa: CASSQDERGGNTGELFF